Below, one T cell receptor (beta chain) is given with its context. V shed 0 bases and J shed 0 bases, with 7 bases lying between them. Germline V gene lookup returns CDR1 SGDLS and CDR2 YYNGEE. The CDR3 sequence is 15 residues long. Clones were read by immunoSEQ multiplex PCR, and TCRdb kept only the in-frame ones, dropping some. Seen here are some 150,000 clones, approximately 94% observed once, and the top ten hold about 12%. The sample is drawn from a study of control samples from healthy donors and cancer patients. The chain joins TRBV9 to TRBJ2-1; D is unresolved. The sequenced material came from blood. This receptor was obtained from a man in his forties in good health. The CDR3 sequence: CASSVELNSYNEQFF. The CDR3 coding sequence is TGTGCCAGCAGCGTAGAGTTGAACTCCTACAATGAGCAGTTCTTC.